These 26 T cell receptor beta chains originate from one sample sequenced in a study of shared clonotypes between healthy human individuals. The repertoire was sequenced with immunoSEQ multiplex PCR; TCRdb's copy has only in-frame clones and lacks some. The sample lists roughly 810,000 clones, 96% seen once, with less than 0.25% in the top ten. Naive-designated CD8 cells lacked CD45RO, were positively enriched for CCR7, and omitted terminally differentiated effector memory CD45RA+ cells. The specimen sequenced was naive CD8+ T cells sorted from blood. These receptors were taken from a man aged 25 to 45 in good health.

In its sample, this clone was seen a few times. The chain employs TRBV13 and TRBJ1-1, with D hard to call. The CDR3 is 11 residues long. Trimming shortened V by 5 bases and J by 6 bases, and 7 bases separated the two germline ends. Germline CDR1 and CDR2: PRHDT and FYEKMQ (reference sequence). In nucleotides, the CDR3 is TGTGCCAGCAGCATTAAATCTGAAGCTTTCTTT. Encoded protein: CASSIKSEAFF.

This chain uses TRBV4-3 with TRBJ2-7, with 11 bases identical to TRBD1. The V gene end was trimmed by 0 bases and the J gene end by 5 bases; junction bases not matched to a gene: 9. The CDR3 has 17 amino acids. Germline-derived CDR1 and CDR2 are LGHNA and YSLEER. CDR3 sequence: CASSQESRTGGMDEQYF. CDR3 in DNA: TGCGCCAGCAGCCAAGAGAGTAGGACAGGGGGCATGGACGAGCAGTACTTC.

The chain couples TRBV10-3 to TRBJ2-1; no clear D. V lost 5 bases to trimming and J lost 1 base, with 15 bases between them. The CDR3 totals 16 residues. Looked up from germline, CDR1 is ENHRY and CDR2 is SYGVKD. CDR3 sequence (DNA): TGTGCCATCAGTAGGCGGCAGGAACTGTCCTACAATGAGCAGTTCTTC. Translating it yields CAISRRQELSYNEQFF.

This chain connects TRBV29-1 to TRBJ2-7; 10 bases line up with TRBD2. Germline lookup yields CDR1 SQVTM and CDR2 ANQGSEA. This CDR3 has 15 residues. J was trimmed by 4 bases and V by 7 bases; bases with no gene match: 13. In DNA, the CDR3 is TGCAGCGCCACTCCCGGGACTAGCGATATTTACGAGCAGTACTTC. This codes for CSATPGTSDIYEQYF.

J is TRBJ2-5 and V is TRBV7-9; D may match TRBD1 or TRBD2 (5 bases each). The germline V and J ends were trimmed by 1 base and 5 bases, with 17 bases remaining between them. Germline-derived CDR1 and CDR2 are SEHNR and FQNEAQ (reference sequence). The CDR3 contains 16 residues. CDR3 nucleotides: TGTGCCAGCAGCTTAGGTTCACGGGGCGTCCTCGAGACCCAGTACTTC. It is translated as CASSLGSRGVLETQYF.

This chain links TRBV7-2 with TRBJ2-5, with D hard to call. Trimming shortened V by 6 bases and J by 5 bases, and 13 bases separated the two germline ends. CDR3 length equals 13 residues. CDR1 and CDR2 from the germline V gene are SGHTA and FQGNSA. In DNA form, the CDR3 reads TGTGCCAGCAGACTTAATAGGGTGGAGACCCAGTACTTC. Translating gives CASRLNRVETQYF.

This clone appeared a single time. V and J are TRBV28 and TRBJ2-4, with a weak D call TRBD2 (6 bases). This CDR3 has 16 residues. Germline loops: CDR1 MDHEN, CDR2 SYDVKM. The V end lost 1 base, the J end lost 0 bases, and 10 bases lay between the germline ends. In nucleotides, the CDR3 is TGTGCCAGCAGTTTATCGGGACTCCCAGCCAAAAACATTCAGTACTTC. Its translation: CASSLSGLPAKNIQYF.

The chain carries TRBV11-3 and TRBJ1-5, with D perhaps TRBD1 (5 bases). The germline CDR1 and CDR2 sequences are SGHNT and YENEEA. The V end was cut by 10 bases, the J end by 3 bases, with 16 bases between. CDR3 length: 14 amino acids. The CDR3 here is CAKLSAGTNQPQHF. The DNA of the CDR3 is TGTGCCAAACTGTCGGCAGGGACCAATCAGCCCCAGCATTTT. Full variable domain (rest looked up from reference TRBV11-3 and TRBJ1-5): EAGVVQSPRYKIIEKKQPVAFWCNPISGHNTLYWYLQNLGQGPELLIRYENEEAVDDSQLPKDRFSAERLKGVDSTLKIQPAELGDSAVYLCAKLSAGTNQPQHFGDGTRLSIL.

The chain joins TRBV9 to TRBJ2-1; D gene uncertain. There are 13 residues in the CDR3. Germline CDR1 SGDLS, CDR2 YYNGEE. Trimming removed 4 bases from V and 10 bases from J, with 15 bases in between. CDR3 sequence: CASSKTPLMEQFF. DNA for the CDR3: TGTGCCAGCAGCAAAACCCCTCTGATGGAGCAGTTCTTC. Together with reference TRBV9 and TRBJ2-1, the CDR3 gives the full variable domain: DSGVTQTPKHLITATGQRVTLRCSPRSGDLSVYWYQQSLDQGLQFLIQYYNGEERAKGNILERFSAQQFPDLHSELNLSSLELGDSALYFCASSKTPLMEQFFGPGTRLTVL.

The chain employs TRBV10-2 and TRBJ1-1, with D possibly matching TRBD1 (6 bases). The CDR3 is 12 residues long. Trimming left V 10 bases short and J 6 bases short, with 15 bases between. Germline V gives CDR1 WSHSY, CDR2 SAAADI. CDR3 DNA: TGCGCCATCCGGGAGGGGGGGGCTGAAGCTTTCTTT. Translation gives CAIREGGAEAFF.

This clone was detected once. The chain employs TRBV7-8 and TRBJ1-5; no reliable D call. The length of the CDR3 is 16 residues. Germline CDR1 is SGHVS and CDR2 is FQNEAQ. The V gene lost 4 bases and the J gene lost 1 base, with 14 bases spanning the gap. The CDR3 loop is CASSYTAESSNQPQHF. CDR3 DNA sequence: TGTGCCAGCAGCTATACGGCGGAGTCGAGCAATCAGCCCCAGCATTTT.

As regards this clone: Within the sample, other DNA sequences also encode this same CDR3. Here the CDR3 DNA reads TGTGCCAGCAGCTTAGCGGGTGACTACGAGCAGTACTTC. Amino acid sequence: CASSLAGDYEQYF. The chain couples TRBV7-9 to TRBJ2-7; no reliable D call. V shed 0 bases and J shed 3 bases, with 6 bases lying between them. The CDR3 runs 13 residues. The germline CDR1 and CDR2 sequences are SEHNR and FQNEAQ (reference sequence).

This chain links TRBV27 with TRBJ1-5; D is ambiguous. Trimming removed 4 bases at V and 6 bases at J, with 13 bases between. The CDR3 covers 14 residues. Germline CDR1 MNHEY, CDR2 SMNVEV (reference sequence). The CDR3 coding sequence is TGTGCCAGCAGTTCCGGACCGGGGAGTCAGCCCCAGCATTTT. This codes for CASSSGPGSQPQHF.

The rearrangement uses TRBV4-1 and TRBJ2-7; 11 nucleotides align to TRBD2. V was pared by 3 bases and J by 3 bases, with 7 bases of the junction left unmatched. There are 16 residues in the CDR3. Germline lookup yields CDR1 MGHRA and CDR2 YSYEKL. This CDR3 reads CASSHISGRAVYEQYF. The CDR3 DNA reads TGCGCCAGCAGCCACATTAGCGGGAGGGCCGTCTACGAGCAGTACTTC.

The chain employs TRBV6-5 and TRBJ2-7; maybe TRBD1 (6 bases). V lost 2 bases and J 5 bases, leaving 10 bases between the germline ends. Germline V gives CDR1 MNHEY, CDR2 SVGAGI. The CDR3 length is 13 residues. CDR3 loop: CASSYIQGNEQYF. The CDR3 DNA is TGTGCCAGCAGTTACATACAGGGCAACGAGCAGTACTTC.

V and J are TRBV27 and TRBJ2-7; the D is unclear. Looked up from germline, CDR1 is MNHEY and CDR2 is SMNVEV (reference sequence). CDR3 size: 11 residues. With 6 bases removed from V and 6 bases from J, the gap between germline ends came to 9 bases. For the CDR3, the DNA is TGTGCCAGCAGCTTAGGCCCCGAGCAGTACTTC. This translates into CASSLGPEQYF.

The V gene is TRBV11-2, the J gene TRBJ2-2; D gene unclear. The germline gives CDR1 SGHAT, CDR2 FQNNGV. V lost 5 bases and J 5 bases, leaving 21 bases between the germline ends. The CDR3 covers 17 residues. CDR3 DNA: TGTGCCAGCAGCCGAGCCATCCAGGATCCGGGTACCGGGGAGCTGTTTTTT. Translation gives CASSRAIQDPGTGELFF.

The chain employs TRBV4-1 and TRBJ2-1; a weak D match, TRBD1 (5 bases). The length of the CDR3 is 16 residues. Germline values: CDR1 MGHRA, CDR2 YSYEKL. V shed 4 bases and J shed 9 bases, with 22 bases lying between them. The chain's CDR3 is CASSPTQFKQDPEQFF. DNA for the CDR3: TGCGCCAGCAGCCCAACGCAATTTAAACAGGATCCTGAGCAGTTCTTC.

This clone was seen a single time. The chain joins TRBV14 to TRBJ1-2; D remains unclear. V lost 1 base, J lost 4 bases, and 4 bases lay in between. Germline V gives CDR1 SGHDN, CDR2 FVKESK. The CDR3 totals 12 residues. CDR3 sequence (DNA): TGTGCCAGCAGCCAAGGCATCTATGGCTACACCTTC. Its translation: CASSQGIYGYTF.

The rearrangement joins TRBV25-1 to TRBJ1-1; D is undetermined. V shed 7 bases and J shed 2 bases, with 11 bases lying between them. Germline-derived CDR1 and CDR2 are MGHDK and SYGVNS. The CDR3 totals 13 residues. The CDR3 DNA sequence: TGTGCCAGCAAGGCTGAGATTAACACTGAAGCTTTCTTT. As protein: CASKAEINTEAFF.

This clone was observed once. This rearrangement joins TRBV28 to TRBJ2-3; D is tentatively TRBD1 or TRBD2 (5 bases each). There are 16 residues in the CDR3. CDR1 is MDHEN and CDR2 is SYDVKM in the germline V gene. The germline V and J ends were trimmed by 3 bases and 1 base, with 14 bases remaining between them. The CDR3 here is CASSFPYRGGTDTQYF. The CDR3 nucleotides are TGTGCCAGCAGTTTCCCATACCGAGGGGGCACAGATACGCAGTATTTT.

This clone showed up just once. The V and J genes are TRBV25-1 and TRBJ2-1; the D gene is possibly TRBD2 (6 bases). The germline V gene encodes CDR1 MGHDK and CDR2 SYGVNS. The CDR3 length is 12 residues. Trimming pared 8 bases from V and 7 bases from J, leaving 12 bases between. The DNA for the CDR3 is TGTGCCAGCGCGGGACTTCGGAATGAGCAGTTCTTC. Protein product: CASAGLRNEQFF.

The V gene is TRBV7-8, the J gene TRBJ2-1; TRBD1 or TRBD2 may be the D gene (6 bases each). V was cut by 5 bases and J by 5 bases, with 25 bases left in between. The CDR3 spans 18 residues. Germline lookup yields CDR1 SGHVS and CDR2 FQNEAQ. The CDR3 loop reads CASSHLVGGTRLDNEQFF. In DNA form, the CDR3 reads TGTGCCAGCAGCCACCTGGTGGGGGGCACGAGACTGGACAATGAGCAGTTCTTC.

V gene TRBV5-6 combines with J gene TRBJ1-4; D ambiguous. The CDR3 runs 14 residues. Looked up from germline, CDR1 is SGHDT and CDR2 is YYEEEE. Trimming left V 3 bases short and J 13 bases short, with 19 bases between. The CDR3 region has the DNA TGTGCCAGCAGCTCGGCATTAATTTACGGAGGACTGTTTTTT. Residues: CASSSALIYGGLFF.

This rearrangement joins TRBV11-2 to TRBJ2-3, with TRBD2 matching 15 bases. The germline gives CDR1 SGHAT, CDR2 FQNNGV. Trimming took 5 bases from V and 0 from J; bases not matched to a gene: 6. This CDR3 has 18 residues. CDR3 loop: CASSLSGLAGGSTDTQYF. The CDR3 nucleotides are TGTGCCAGCAGCCTATCTGGACTAGCGGGAGGGAGCACAGATACGCAGTATTTT.

This clone was observed a handful of times. The gene calls are TRBV29-1 and TRBJ1-4; perhaps TRBD1 as D (5 bases). The CDR3 consists of 14 residues. Germline V gene lookup returns CDR1 SQVTM and CDR2 ANQGSEA. V was trimmed by 4 bases and J by 8 bases, leaving 17 bases between them. The CDR3: CSVAAVGVEEKLFF. CDR3 sequence (DNA): TGCAGCGTTGCGGCAGTGGGGGTAGAGGAAAAACTGTTTTTT.